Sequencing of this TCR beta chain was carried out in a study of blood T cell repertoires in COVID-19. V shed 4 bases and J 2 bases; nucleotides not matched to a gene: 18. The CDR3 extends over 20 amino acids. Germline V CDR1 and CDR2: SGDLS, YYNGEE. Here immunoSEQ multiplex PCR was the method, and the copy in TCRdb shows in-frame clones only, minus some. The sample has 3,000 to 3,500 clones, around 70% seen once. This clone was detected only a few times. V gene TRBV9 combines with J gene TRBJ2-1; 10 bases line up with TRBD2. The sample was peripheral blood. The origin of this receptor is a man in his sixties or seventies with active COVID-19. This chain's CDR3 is CASSFPRGLRLAGAYNEQFF. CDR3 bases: TGTGCCAGCAGCTTCCCGAGGGGGCTGAGACTAGCGGGCGCCTACAATGAGCAGTTCTTC.